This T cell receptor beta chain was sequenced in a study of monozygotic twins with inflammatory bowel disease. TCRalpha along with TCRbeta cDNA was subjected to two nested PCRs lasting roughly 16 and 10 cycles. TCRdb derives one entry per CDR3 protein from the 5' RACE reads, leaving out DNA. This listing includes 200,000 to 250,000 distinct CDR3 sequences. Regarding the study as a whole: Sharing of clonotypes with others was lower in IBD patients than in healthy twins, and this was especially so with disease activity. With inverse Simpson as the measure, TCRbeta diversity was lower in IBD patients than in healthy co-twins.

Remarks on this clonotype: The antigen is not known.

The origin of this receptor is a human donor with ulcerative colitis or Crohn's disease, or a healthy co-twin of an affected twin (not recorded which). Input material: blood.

The CDR3 here is CASSARGPGETQYF. This chain joins TRBV7-2 and TRBJ2-5; TCRdb outputs TRBD1, but without DNA this stays unchecked. Germline CDR1 reads SGHTA; CDR2 reads FQGNSA. CDR3 length equals 14 residues.